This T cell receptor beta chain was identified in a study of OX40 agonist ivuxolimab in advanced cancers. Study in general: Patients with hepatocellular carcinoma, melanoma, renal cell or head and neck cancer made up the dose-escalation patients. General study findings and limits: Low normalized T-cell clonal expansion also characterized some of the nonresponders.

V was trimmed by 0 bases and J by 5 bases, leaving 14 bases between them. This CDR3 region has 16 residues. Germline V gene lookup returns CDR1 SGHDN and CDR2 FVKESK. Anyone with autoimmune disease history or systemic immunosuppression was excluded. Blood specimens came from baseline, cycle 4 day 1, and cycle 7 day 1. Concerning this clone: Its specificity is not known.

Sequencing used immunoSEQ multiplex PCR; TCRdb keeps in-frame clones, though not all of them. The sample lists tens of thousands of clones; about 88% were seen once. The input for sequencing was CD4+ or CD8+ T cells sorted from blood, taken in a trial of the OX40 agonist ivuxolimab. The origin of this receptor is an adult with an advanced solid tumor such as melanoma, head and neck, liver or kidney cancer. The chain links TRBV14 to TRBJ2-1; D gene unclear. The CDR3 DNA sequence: TGTGCCAGCAGCCAAGATTTTATAGTACGGGACAATGAGCAGTTCTTC. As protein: CASSQDFIVRDNEQFF.